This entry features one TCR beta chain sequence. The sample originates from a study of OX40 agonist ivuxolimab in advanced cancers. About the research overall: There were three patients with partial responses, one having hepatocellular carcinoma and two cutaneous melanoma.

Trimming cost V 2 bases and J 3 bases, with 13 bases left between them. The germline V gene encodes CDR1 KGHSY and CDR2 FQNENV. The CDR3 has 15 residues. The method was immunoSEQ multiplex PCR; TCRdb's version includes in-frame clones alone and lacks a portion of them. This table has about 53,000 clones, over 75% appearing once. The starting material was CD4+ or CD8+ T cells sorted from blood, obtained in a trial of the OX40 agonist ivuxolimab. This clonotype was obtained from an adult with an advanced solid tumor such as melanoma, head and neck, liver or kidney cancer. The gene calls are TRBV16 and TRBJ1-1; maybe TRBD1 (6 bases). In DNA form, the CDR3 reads TGTGCCAGCAGCCAAAATGAGGGGGGGGACACTGAAGCTTTCTTT. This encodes CASSQNEGGDTEAFF.